This note documents a single TCR beta chain sequence. What it recognizes is unknown. The data belong to a study of cytomegalovirus exposure and HLA in healthy donors. General study findings and limits: TCR beta chains numbering more than 150 were designated cytomegalovirus-associated. Previously analyzed data showed that most TCR beta V segments were productive at a frequency of about 87% or about 30%.

PCR was performed using 60 Vbeta and 13 Jbeta primers. Assay used: immunoSEQ multiplex PCR; TCRdb lists only in-frame clones, some missing. The repertoire has around 200,000 clones, 75% to 85% of them found once; the top ten carry about 4%. This TCR came from an older woman in good health and CMV-seropositive. The sequencing sample was made of PBMCs.

CDR3 DNA: TGTGCCAGCAGCACGGACTACAATCAGCCCCAGCATTTT. Protein product: CASSTDYNQPQHF. The chain uses TRBV7-3 and TRBJ1-5; D is ambiguous. This CDR3 is built from 13 residues. Trimming cost V 5 bases and J 3 bases, with 8 bases left between them. In germline, CDR1 is SGHTA, CDR2 FQGTGA.